This T cell receptor (beta chain) was documented in a study of neurological immune-mediated disorders. Study-wide findings and caveats: The greatest TCR clonal expansion appeared in HTLV-1-associated myelopathy and the smallest, falling below healthy controls, in multiple sclerosis.

In every sequencing run, more than 180 million TCR-beta sequences were generated from 15-18 subjects. MiXCR, run by TCRdb on the 5' RACE reads, gives a single entry per CDR3 protein. Of about 95,000 distinct CDR3 sequences listed, 3% to 4% are singletons. There are a few counts of this clonotype. No antigen is known for it. The sequencing input was PBMCs. The TCR was taken from a woman aged 18-30 years with multiple sclerosis.

The chain's CDR3 is CAIRERQEMDNSPLHF. CDR3 nucleotides: TGTGCCATCAGAGAACGACAGGAGATGGATAATTCACCCCTCCACTTT. The rearrangement links TRBV10-3 to TRBJ1-6; TRBD1 is a possible D gene (6 bases). There are 16 residues in the CDR3. V lost 6 bases and J lost 5, with 17 bases in between. The germline V gene has CDR1 ENHRY and CDR2 SYGVKD.